This T cell receptor (beta chain) was sequenced for a study of shared clonotypes between healthy human individuals. Background on the study: Per-donor plates numbered three CD4 naive, three CD4 memory, two CD8 naive and one CD8 memory. General observations from the study: Represented diversity, genetic and exposure-history alike, was limited by few donors.

On sorted subsets, replicate PCRs used 150 to 250 ng DNA, or approximately 33,000 T cell genomes. The authors' processing: ImmunoSEQ only sent back junction sequences with no quality scores, so filtering was done differently. Some clones are missing from TCRdb's copy, which holds only in-frame ones; the method was immunoSEQ multiplex PCR. That table is the source of V, J and clone size, and D and trimming were worked out from the DNA. The table includes over 2 million clones, around 96% detected once. On this clone: Its antigen remains unidentified.

The ends lost 1 base at V and 4 bases at J; junction bases unmatched: 4. Germline V gene sequence: CDR1 MDHEN, CDR2 SYDVKM. This CDR3 contains 15 residues. CD45RO negativity and positive selection for CCR7 defined naive CD8 cells, a population that excluded terminally differentiated effector memory CD45RA+ cells. The chain recombines TRBV28 with TRBJ2-3, with 8 positions matching TRBD2. The TCR originated in a young man in good health. Sequencing was performed on naive CD8+ T cells sorted from blood. The CDR3 bases are TGTGCCAGCAGTTTATTTAGCGGGGCCCCAGATACGCAGTATTTT. Protein: CASSLFSGAPDTQYF.